The source of this T cell receptor (beta chain) is a study of blood T cell repertoires in COVID-19. Study overall: Researchers got acute and convalescent COVID-19 samples from the United States, Italy and Spain. PBMCs, B-cell-depleted T cells, or T cells provided the cDNA or gDNA that made up the material.

Per the authors' pipeline: Using reference gene primer amplification, nucleated cell counts were estimated. The assay was immunoSEQ multiplex PCR, and TCRdb's table has in-frame clones only and misses some. The D gene and trimming were derived from the DNA, and the V and J assignments and clone size from that table. The data hold fewer than 250,000 clones, with 83% observed a single time. J was trimmed by 4 bases and V by 7 bases; bases with no gene match: 9. This CDR3 spans 14 amino acids. CDR1 is MNHEY, CDR2 SMNVEV, per germline (reference sequence). Sequenced: peripheral blood. The V gene is TRBV27, the J gene TRBJ1-1, with TRBD1 matching over 7 bases. The receptor was derived from a human donor in a cohort sampled during active COVID-19. The CDR3 DNA follows: TGTGCCAGCACTGATCGACAGGGAATCACTGAAGCTTTCTTT. As protein: CASTDRQGITEAFF.